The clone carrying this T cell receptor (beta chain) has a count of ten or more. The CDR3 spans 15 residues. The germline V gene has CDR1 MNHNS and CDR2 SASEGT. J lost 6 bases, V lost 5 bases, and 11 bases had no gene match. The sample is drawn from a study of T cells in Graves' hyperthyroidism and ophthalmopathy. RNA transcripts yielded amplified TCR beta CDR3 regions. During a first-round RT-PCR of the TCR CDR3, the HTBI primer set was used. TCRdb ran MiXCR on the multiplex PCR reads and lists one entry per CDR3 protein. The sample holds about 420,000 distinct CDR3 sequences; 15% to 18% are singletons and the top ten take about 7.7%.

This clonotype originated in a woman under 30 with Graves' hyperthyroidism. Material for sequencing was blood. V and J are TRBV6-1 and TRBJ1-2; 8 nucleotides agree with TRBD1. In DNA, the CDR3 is TGTGCCAGCAGTTCACCGGGACAGGCTCTTGATGGCTACACCTTC. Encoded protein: CASSSPGQALDGYTF.